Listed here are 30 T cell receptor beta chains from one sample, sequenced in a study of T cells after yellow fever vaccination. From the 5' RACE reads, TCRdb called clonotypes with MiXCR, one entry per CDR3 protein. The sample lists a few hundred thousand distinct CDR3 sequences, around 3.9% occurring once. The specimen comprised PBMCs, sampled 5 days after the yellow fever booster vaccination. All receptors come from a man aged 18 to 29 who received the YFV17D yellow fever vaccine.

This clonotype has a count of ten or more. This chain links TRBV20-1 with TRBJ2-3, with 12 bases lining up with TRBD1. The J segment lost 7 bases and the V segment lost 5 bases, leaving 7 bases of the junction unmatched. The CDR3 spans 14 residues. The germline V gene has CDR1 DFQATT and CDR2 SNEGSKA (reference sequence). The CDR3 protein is CSAGPGQGANTQYF. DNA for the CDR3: TGCAGTGCTGGACCGGGACAGGGGGCGAATACGCAGTATTTT.

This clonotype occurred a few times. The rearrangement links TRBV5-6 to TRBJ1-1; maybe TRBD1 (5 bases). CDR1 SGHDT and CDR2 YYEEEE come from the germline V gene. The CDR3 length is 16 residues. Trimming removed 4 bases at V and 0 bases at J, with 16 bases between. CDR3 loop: CASSLQGDLMNTEAFF. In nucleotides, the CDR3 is TGTGCCAGCAGCCTACAAGGGGACCTTATGAACACTGAAGCTTTCTTT.

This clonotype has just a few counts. CDR3 region: CASSFGRDNYNEQFF. The CDR3 DNA reads as TGTGCCAGCAGCTTCGGTCGCGACAATTACAATGAGCAGTTCTTC. The chain recombines TRBV11-2 with TRBJ2-1; no clear D. V lost 3 bases to trimming and J lost 4 bases, with 13 bases between them. The CDR3 length is 15 residues. The germline V gene has CDR1 SGHAT and CDR2 FQNNGV.

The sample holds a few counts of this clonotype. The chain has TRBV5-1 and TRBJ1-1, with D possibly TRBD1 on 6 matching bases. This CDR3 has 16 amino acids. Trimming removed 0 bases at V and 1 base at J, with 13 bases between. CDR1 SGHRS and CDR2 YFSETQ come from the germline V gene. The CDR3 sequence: CASSLALGAGNTEAFF. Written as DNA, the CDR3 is TGCGCCAGCAGCTTGGCCCTGGGGGCTGGGAACACTGAAGCTTTCTTT.

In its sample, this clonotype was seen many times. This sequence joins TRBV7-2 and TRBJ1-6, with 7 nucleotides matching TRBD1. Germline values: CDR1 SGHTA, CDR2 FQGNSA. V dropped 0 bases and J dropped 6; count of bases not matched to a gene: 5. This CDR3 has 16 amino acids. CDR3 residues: CASSLAGTATNSPLHF. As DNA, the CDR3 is TGTGCCAGCAGCTTAGCTGGGACAGCAACTAATTCACCCCTCCACTTT. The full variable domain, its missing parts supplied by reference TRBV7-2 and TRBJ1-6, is GAGVSQSPSNKVTEKGKDVELRCDPISGHTALYWYRQSLGQGLEFLIYFQGNSAPDKSGLPSDRFSAERTGGSVSTLTIQRTQQEDSAVYLCASSLAGTATNSPLHFGNGTRLTVT.

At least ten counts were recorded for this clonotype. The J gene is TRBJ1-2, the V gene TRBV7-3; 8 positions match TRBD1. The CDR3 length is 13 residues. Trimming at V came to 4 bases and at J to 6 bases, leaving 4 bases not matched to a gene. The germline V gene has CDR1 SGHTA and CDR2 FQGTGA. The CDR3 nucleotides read TGTGCCAGCAGCTCGGGACAGGCCGATGGCTACACCTTC. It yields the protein CASSSGQADGYTF.

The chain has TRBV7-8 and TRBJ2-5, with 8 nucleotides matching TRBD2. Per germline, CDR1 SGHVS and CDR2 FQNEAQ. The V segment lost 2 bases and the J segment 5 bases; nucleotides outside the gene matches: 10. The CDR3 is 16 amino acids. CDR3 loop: CASSLSPGGPGETQYF. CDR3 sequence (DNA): TGTGCCAGCAGCTTATCACCGGGGGGGCCCGGGGAGACCCAGTACTTC.

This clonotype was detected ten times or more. CDR3 sequence (DNA): TGCAGTGCTAGATTTGTTCAGGGGTACTATGGCTACACCTTC. Translation: CSARFVQGYYGYTF. The chain joins TRBV20-1 to TRBJ1-2; TRBD1 is a possible D gene (6 bases). This CDR3 contains 14 residues. V was trimmed by 2 bases and J by 3 bases, leaving 13 bases between them. In germline, CDR1 is DFQATT, CDR2 SNEGSKA (reference sequence).

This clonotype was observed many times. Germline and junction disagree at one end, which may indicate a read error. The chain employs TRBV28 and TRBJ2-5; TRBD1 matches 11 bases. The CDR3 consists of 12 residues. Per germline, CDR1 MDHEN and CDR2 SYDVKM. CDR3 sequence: CASSLRAGQGAF. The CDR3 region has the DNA TGTGCCAGCAGTTTAAGGGCAGGACAGGGGGCCTTC.

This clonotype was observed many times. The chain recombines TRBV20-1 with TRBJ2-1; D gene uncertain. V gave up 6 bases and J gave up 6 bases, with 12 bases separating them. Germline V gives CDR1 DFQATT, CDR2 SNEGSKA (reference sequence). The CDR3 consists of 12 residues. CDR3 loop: CSASTEANEQFF. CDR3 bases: TGCAGTGCATCGACCGAGGCCAATGAGCAGTTCTTC.

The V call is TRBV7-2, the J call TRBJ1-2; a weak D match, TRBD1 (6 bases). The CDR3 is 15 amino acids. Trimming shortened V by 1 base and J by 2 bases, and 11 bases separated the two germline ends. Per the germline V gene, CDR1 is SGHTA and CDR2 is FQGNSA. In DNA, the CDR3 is TGTGCCAGCAGCTTAGGGGGGCCGATCAACTATGGCTACACCTTC. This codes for CASSLGGPINYGYTF.

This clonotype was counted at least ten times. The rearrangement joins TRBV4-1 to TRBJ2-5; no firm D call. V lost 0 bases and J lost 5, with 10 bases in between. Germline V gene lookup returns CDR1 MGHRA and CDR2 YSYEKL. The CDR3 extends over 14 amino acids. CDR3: CASSQDLVRETQYF. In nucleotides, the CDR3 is TGCGCCAGCAGCCAAGATCTAGTAAGGGAGACCCAGTACTTC.

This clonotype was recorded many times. This chain's CDR3 is CASSSQRGIHKNIQYF. CDR3 nucleotides: TGTGCCAGCAGCTCACAACGGGGCATACACAAAAACATTCAGTACTTC. The rearrangement uses TRBV7-9 and TRBJ2-4, with D perhaps assigned TRBD1 or TRBD2 (5 bases each). Trimming left V 4 bases short and J 3 bases short, with 16 bases between. Germline assignment: CDR1 SEHNR and CDR2 FQNEAQ (reference sequence). This CDR3 is built from 16 residues.

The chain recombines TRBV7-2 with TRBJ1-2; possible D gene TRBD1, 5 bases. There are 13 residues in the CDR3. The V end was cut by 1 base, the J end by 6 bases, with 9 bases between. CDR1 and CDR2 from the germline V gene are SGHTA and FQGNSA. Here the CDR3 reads CASSLGGWDGYTF. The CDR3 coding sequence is TGTGCCAGCAGCTTAGGGGGGTGGGATGGCTACACCTTC.

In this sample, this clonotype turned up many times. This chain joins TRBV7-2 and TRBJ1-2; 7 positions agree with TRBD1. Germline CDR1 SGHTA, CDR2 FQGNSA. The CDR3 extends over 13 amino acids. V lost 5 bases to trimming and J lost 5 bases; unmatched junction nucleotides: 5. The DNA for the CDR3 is TGTGCCAGCAGCCCTGAGGGGGCGTATGGCTACACCTTC. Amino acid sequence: CASSPEGAYGYTF.

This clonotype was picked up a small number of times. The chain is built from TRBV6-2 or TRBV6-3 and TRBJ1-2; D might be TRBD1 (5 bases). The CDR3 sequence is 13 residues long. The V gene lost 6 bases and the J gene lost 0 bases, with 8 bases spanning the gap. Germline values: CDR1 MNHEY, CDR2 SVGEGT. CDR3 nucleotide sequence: TGTGCCAGCAGAGACAGCGCTAACTATGGCTACACCTTC. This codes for CASRDSANYGYTF.

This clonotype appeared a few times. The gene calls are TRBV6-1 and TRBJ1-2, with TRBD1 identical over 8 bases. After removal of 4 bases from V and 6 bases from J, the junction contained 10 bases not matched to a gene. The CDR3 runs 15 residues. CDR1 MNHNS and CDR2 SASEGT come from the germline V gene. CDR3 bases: TGTGCCAGCAGTGCGAATGGACAGGGACGGAATGGCTACACCTTC. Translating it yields CASSANGQGRNGYTF.

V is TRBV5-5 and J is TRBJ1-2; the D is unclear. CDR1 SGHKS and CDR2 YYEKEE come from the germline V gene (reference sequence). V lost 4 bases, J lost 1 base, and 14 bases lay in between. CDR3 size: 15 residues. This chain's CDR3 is CASSDFPYINYGYTF. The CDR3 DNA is TGTGCCAGCAGCGATTTCCCGTATATTAACTATGGCTACACCTTC.

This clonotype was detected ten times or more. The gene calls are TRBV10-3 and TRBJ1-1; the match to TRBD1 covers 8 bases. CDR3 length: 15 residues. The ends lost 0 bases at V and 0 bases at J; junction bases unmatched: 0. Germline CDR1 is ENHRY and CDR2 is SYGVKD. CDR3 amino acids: CAISESDRVNTEAFF. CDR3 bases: TGTGCCATCAGTGAGTCGGACAGGGTGAACACTGAAGCTTTCTTT.

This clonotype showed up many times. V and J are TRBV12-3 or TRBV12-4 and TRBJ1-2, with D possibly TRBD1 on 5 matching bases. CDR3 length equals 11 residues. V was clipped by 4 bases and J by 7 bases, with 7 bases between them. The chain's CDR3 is CASSSGSGYTF. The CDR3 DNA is TGTGCCAGCAGTTCAGGGAGTGGCTACACCTTC.

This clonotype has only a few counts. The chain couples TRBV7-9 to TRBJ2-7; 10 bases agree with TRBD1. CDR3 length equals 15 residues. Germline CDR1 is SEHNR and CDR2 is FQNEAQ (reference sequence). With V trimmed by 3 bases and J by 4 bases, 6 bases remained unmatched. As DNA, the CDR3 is TGTGCCAGCAGCTTCGGGACAGGGGCGGGTTACGAGCAGTACTTC. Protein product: CASSFGTGAGYEQYF. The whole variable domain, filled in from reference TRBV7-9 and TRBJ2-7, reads DTGVSQNPRHKITKRGQNVTFRCDPISEHNRLYWYRQTLGQGPEFLTYFQNEAQLEKSRLLSDRFSAERPKGSFSTLEIQRTEQGDSAMYLCASSFGTGAGYEQYFGPGTRLTVT.

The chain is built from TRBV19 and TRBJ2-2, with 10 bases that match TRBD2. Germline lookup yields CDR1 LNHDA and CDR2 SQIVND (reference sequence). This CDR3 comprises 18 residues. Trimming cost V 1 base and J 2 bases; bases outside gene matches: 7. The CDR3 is CASSIVASGGANTGELFF. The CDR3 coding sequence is TGTGCCAGTAGTATAGTTGCCAGCGGGGGGGCCAACACCGGGGAGCTGTTTTTT. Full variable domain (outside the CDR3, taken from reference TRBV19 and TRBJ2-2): DGGITQSPKYLFRKEGQNVTLSCEQNLNHDAMYWYRQDPGQGLRLIYYSQIVNDFQKGDIAEGYSVSREKKESFPLTVTSAQKNPTAFYLCASSIVASGGANTGELFFGEGSRLTVL.

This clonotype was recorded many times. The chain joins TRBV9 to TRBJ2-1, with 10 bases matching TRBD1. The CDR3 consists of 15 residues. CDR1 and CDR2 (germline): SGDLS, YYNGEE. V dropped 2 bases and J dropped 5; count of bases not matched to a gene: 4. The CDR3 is CASSVAGQGDNEQFF. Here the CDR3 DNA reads TGTGCCAGCAGCGTTGCCGGACAGGGGGACAATGAGCAGTTCTTC.

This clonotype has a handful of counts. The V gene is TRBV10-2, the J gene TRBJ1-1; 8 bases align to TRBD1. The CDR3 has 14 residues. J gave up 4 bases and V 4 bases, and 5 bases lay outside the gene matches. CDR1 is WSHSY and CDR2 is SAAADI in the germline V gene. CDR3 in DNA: TGCGCCAGCAGTGGACAGGGGAAGACCACTGAAGCTTTCTTT. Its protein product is CASSGQGKTTEAFF.

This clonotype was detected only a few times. The CDR3 coding sequence is TGTGCCATCACCTATAGCGGGGGGGCCGGGAGTGAGCAGTTCTTC. Translating gives CAITYSGGAGSEQFF. The genes are TRBV7-2 and TRBJ2-1, with TRBD2 matching over 11 bases. V lost 10 bases to trimming and J lost 9 bases; unmatched junction nucleotides: 14. This CDR3 is built from 15 residues. The germline CDR1 and CDR2 sequences are SGHTA and FQGNSA.

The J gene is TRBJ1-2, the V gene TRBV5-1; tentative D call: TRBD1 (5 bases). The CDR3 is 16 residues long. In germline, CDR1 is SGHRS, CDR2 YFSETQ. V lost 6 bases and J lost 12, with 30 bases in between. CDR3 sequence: CASKSKTGTDASGNTF. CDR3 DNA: TGCGCCAGCAAATCAAAGACCGGGACCGACGCCTCGGGGAACACCTTC.

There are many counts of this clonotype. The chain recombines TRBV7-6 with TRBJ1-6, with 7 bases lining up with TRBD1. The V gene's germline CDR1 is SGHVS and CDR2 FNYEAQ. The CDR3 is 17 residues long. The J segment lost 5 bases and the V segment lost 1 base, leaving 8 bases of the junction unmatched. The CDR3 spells CASSLVQMTGNNSPLHF. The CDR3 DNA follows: TGTGCCAGCAGCTTAGTCCAGATGACAGGGAATAATTCACCCCTCCACTTT. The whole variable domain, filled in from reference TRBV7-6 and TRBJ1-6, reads GAGVSQSPRYKVTKRGQDVALRCDPISGHVSLYWYRQALGQGPEFLTYFNYEAQQDKSGLPNDRFSAERPEGSISTLTIQRTEQRDSAMYRCASSLVQMTGNNSPLHFGNGTRLTVT.

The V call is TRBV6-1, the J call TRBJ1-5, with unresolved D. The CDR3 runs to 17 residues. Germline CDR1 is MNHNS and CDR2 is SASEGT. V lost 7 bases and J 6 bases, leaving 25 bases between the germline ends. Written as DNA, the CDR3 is TGTGCCAGCACCCCACTTGGATATCTACTGAGGATTCAGCCCCAGCATTTT. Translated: CASTPLGYLLRIQPQHF.

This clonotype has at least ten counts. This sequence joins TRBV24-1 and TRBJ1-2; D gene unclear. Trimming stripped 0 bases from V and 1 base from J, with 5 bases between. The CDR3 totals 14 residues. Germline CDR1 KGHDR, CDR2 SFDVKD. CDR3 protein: CATSDLSVNYGYTF. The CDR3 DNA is TGTGCCACCAGTGATTTGTCGGTTAACTATGGCTACACCTTC.

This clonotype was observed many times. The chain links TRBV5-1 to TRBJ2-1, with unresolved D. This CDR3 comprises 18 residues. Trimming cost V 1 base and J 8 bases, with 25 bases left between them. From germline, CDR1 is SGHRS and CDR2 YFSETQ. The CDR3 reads CASSLPRTDPSLSHEQFF. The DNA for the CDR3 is TGCGCCAGCAGCTTGCCCAGGACGGATCCAAGCCTTAGCCATGAGCAGTTCTTC. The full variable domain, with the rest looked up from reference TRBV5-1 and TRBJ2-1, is KAGVTQTPRYLIKTRGQQVTLSCSPISGHRSVSWYQQTPGQGLQFLFEYFSETQRNKGNFPGRFSGRQFSNSRSEMNVSTLELGDSALYLCASSLPRTDPSLSHEQFFGPGTRLTVL.